This TCR beta chain is drawn from a study of blood T cell repertoires in COVID-19. About the research overall: From T cells, B-cell-depleted T cells, or PBMCs came the material, which was cDNA or gDNA.

Assay: immunoSEQ multiplex PCR; the TCRdb copy retains only in-frame clones and omits some. There are 52,000 or so clones in the sample; 85% to 90% occur only once, and 28% lies in the top ten. The CDR3 runs 13 residues. Germline CDR1 and CDR2: MNHEY and SVGAGI. V was trimmed by 6 bases and J by 3 bases, leaving 11 bases between them. The receptor was isolated from a human donor in a cohort sampled during active COVID-19. The chain couples TRBV6-5 to TRBJ2-5, with D perhaps matching TRBD1 (5 bases). Sequencing was carried out using peripheral blood. CDR3 loop: CASSPQGKETQYF. CDR3 nucleotide sequence: TGTGCCAGCAGCCCCCAGGGTAAAGAGACCCAGTACTTC.